These 32 T cell receptor beta chains share one sample of origin, sequenced in a study of shared clonotypes between healthy human individuals. Cells designated naive CD8 were CD45RO-negative and were positively selected for CCR7, with terminally differentiated effector memory CD45RA+ cells excluded. Generated by immunoSEQ multiplex PCR, the TCRdb table keeps only in-frame clones and is missing some. In the table there are roughly 2,000,000 clones, 93% of which are singletons. Material: naive CD8+ T cells from PBMCs. These receptors were taken from a man aged 18 to 30 in good health. Some clones in this sample may be carry-over from other donors' samples.

The J gene is TRBJ2-5, the V gene TRBV27; D gene uncertain. V was pared by 2 bases and J by 4 bases, with 8 bases between. CDR1 MNHEY and CDR2 SMNVEV come from the germline V gene (reference sequence). CDR3 size: 13 residues. CDR3 residues: CASSLIPPETQYF. The DNA of the CDR3 is TGTGCCAGCAGTTTAATCCCGCCAGAGACCCAGTACTTC.

This chain links TRBV7-6 with TRBJ2-7, with TRBD1 identical over 9 bases. J gave up 4 bases and V 5 bases, and 9 bases lay outside the gene matches. The CDR3 is 15 amino acids. Germline CDR1 SGHVS, CDR2 FNYEAQ. The CDR3 sequence is CASSPGQGPIYEQYF. DNA of the CDR3: TGTGCCAGCAGCCCCGGACAGGGGCCGATTTACGAGCAGTACTTC.

This chain joins TRBV7-9 and TRBJ1-2; D is unclear. Germline V gives CDR1 SEHNR, CDR2 FQNEAQ (reference sequence). V gave up 0 bases and J gave up 1 base, with 18 bases separating them. CDR3 length: 18 amino acids. CDR3 nucleotide sequence: TGTGCCAGCAGCTTAGCACAAGTGGGCAGTCCTCTTAACTATGGCTACACCTTC. Amino acids: CASSLAQVGSPLNYGYTF.

The V gene is TRBV19, the J gene TRBJ1-1, with D unclear. The CDR3 has 14 amino acids. Trimming pared 4 bases from V and 2 bases from J, leaving 11 bases between. Germline loops: CDR1 LNHDA, CDR2 SQIVND (reference sequence). DNA of the CDR3: TGTGCCAGTAGTACCCTGGACGGTAACACTGAAGCTTTCTTT. It yields the protein CASSTLDGNTEAFF.

The chain has TRBV7-9 and TRBJ1-2, with D unresolved. The CDR3 spans 14 residues. V lost 0 bases, J lost 8 bases, and 13 bases lay in between. Germline V gene sequence: CDR1 SEHNR, CDR2 FQNEAQ (reference sequence). The CDR3 coding sequence is TGTGCCAGCAGCTTAGCGAAGGGCGGAGAAGGCTACACCTTC. Translating it yields CASSLAKGGEGYTF.

This chain connects TRBV18 to TRBJ2-7, with 10 bases identical to TRBD2. Germline values: CDR1 KGHSH, CDR2 LQKENI. The CDR3 sequence is 18 residues long. Trimming cost V 2 bases and J 1 base; bases outside gene matches: 11. CDR3 sequence (DNA): TGTGCCAGCTCACCATTGCGGCTAGCGGGAGTTTCGTCCTACGAGCAGTACTTC. This codes for CASSPLRLAGVSSYEQYF.

This clone was recorded once. V usage is TRBV19 and J usage is TRBJ2-1, with D unresolved. In germline, CDR1 is LNHDA, CDR2 SQIVND (reference sequence). V was trimmed by 6 bases and J by 6 bases, leaving 18 bases between them. This CDR3 comprises 15 residues. The CDR3 loop is CASRRYIGRFNEQFF. The CDR3 DNA follows: TGTGCCAGTAGGCGTTATATCGGACGGTTCAATGAGCAGTTCTTC.

This chain links TRBV7-9 with TRBJ2-1; D may be TRBD2 (6 bases). CDR1 and CDR2 (germline): SEHNR, FQNEAQ (reference sequence). Trimming cost V 4 bases and J 2 bases, with 15 bases left between them. This CDR3 spans 16 amino acids. CDR3: CASSSPSRDPYNEQFF. The CDR3 bases are TGTGCCAGCAGCTCTCCTTCGCGGGACCCCTACAATGAGCAGTTCTTC.

This clone was picked up a small number of times. Other DNA sequences in the same sample also yield this CDR3. The chain is built from TRBV9 and TRBJ1-1; the match to TRBD1 covers 7 bases. Trimming cost V 0 bases and J 1 base; bases outside gene matches: 3. CDR1 is SGDLS, CDR2 YYNGEE, per germline. This CDR3 region has 15 residues. The CDR3, as DNA: TGTGCCAGCAGCGTAGAGGGACAGCCGAACACTGAAGCTTTCTTT. Its protein product is CASSVEGQPNTEAFF.

J is TRBJ2-7 and V is TRBV13, with 8 bases that match TRBD1. V dropped 3 bases and J dropped 1; count of bases not matched to a gene: 8. Germline assignment: CDR1 PRHDT and CDR2 FYEKMQ (reference sequence). CDR3 size: 16 residues. The CDR3 is CASSLGPGTGSYEQYF. CDR3 DNA: TGTGCCAGCAGCTTGGGCCCCGGGACAGGATCCTACGAGCAGTACTTC. The whole variable domain, filled in from reference TRBV13 and TRBJ2-7, reads AAGVIQSPRHLIKEKRETATLKCYPIPRHDTVYWYQQGPGQDPQFLISFYEKMQSDKGSIPDRFSAQQFSDYHSELNMSSLELGDSALYFCASSLGPGTGSYEQYFGPGTRLTVT.

The chain combines TRBV11-2 with TRBJ1-1, with a weak D call TRBD1 (5 bases). CDR3 length: 14 amino acids. Germline loops: CDR1 SGHAT, CDR2 FQNNGV. V gave up 1 base and J gave up 6 bases, with 12 bases separating them. The CDR3 nucleotides are TGTGCCAGCAGCTTAGTCCTCCCGGGACCTGAAGCTTTCTTT. This gives the protein CASSLVLPGPEAFF.

V usage is TRBV9 and J usage is TRBJ2-7; D is perhaps TRBD1 (6 bases). Trimming cost V 2 bases and J 5 bases, with 17 bases left between them. CDR3 length: 15 residues. CDR1 and CDR2 (germline): SGDLS, YYNGEE. CDR3 amino acids: CASSVTGTYLHEQYF. The CDR3 DNA follows: TGTGCCAGCAGCGTCACCGGGACATACCTCCACGAGCAGTACTTC.

The chain combines TRBV19 with TRBJ1-5, with 7 nucleotides matching TRBD1. The CDR3 runs to 17 residues. Losses at the gene ends were 4 bases for V and 0 bases for J; bases not matched to a gene: 9. From germline, CDR1 is LNHDA and CDR2 SQIVND (reference sequence). Written as DNA, the CDR3 is TGTGCCAGTAGTACGTGGACAGGTGGGTATAGCAATCAGCCCCAGCATTTT. This translates into CASSTWTGGYSNQPQHF. Variable domain in full (rest from reference TRBV19 and TRBJ1-5): DGGITQSPKYLFRKEGQNVTLSCEQNLNHDAMYWYRQDPGQGLRLIYYSQIVNDFQKGDIAEGYSVSREKKESFPLTVTSAQKNPTAFYLCASSTWTGGYSNQPQHFGDGTRLSIL.

The chain carries TRBV11-2 and TRBJ1-2; D remains unclear. This CDR3 contains 16 residues. Germline lookup yields CDR1 SGHAT and CDR2 FQNNGV. V lost 0 bases and J 3 bases, leaving 14 bases between the germline ends. The CDR3 is CASSLDLAGSDYGYTF. In DNA, the CDR3 is TGTGCCAGCAGCTTAGATTTAGCGGGGTCGGACTATGGCTACACCTTC.

The chain combines TRBV7-9 with TRBJ2-1; 9 positions match TRBD2. Germline values: CDR1 SEHNR, CDR2 FQNEAQ (reference sequence). V lost 4 bases, J lost 8 bases, and 3 bases stayed unmatched. The CDR3 covers 13 residues. The CDR3 here is CASSSGTSYEQFF. The CDR3 bases are TGTGCCAGCAGCTCTGGGACTAGCTATGAGCAGTTCTTC.

V and J are TRBV13 and TRBJ1-1; D unclear. Trimming took 0 bases from V and 11 from J, leaving 10 bases between them. CDR1 and CDR2 (germline): PRHDT, FYEKMQ (reference sequence). This CDR3 comprises 12 residues. CDR3 nucleotides: TGTGCCAGCAGCTTAGGCAGGATGGAGGCTTTCTTT. Translated, it gives CASSLGRMEAFF.

The chain carries TRBV7-8 and TRBJ2-7, with D uncertain. The CDR3 runs 17 residues. Trimming removed 3 bases from V and 1 base from J, with 19 bases in between. CDR1 and CDR2 (germline): SGHVS, FQNEAQ. The CDR3 DNA sequence: TGTGCCAGCAGCTTCAGGCTTATTGGTGAGATGTCCTACGAGCAGTACTTC. Residues: CASSFRLIGEMSYEQYF.

A word on this clone: Distinct nucleotide sequences in the sample also encode this CDR3. This chain joins TRBV7-9 and TRBJ1-1, with unresolved D. Germline values: CDR1 SEHNR, CDR2 FQNEAQ (reference sequence). The CDR3 sequence is 13 residues long. V was cut by 5 bases and J by 4 bases, with 11 bases left in between. The CDR3 region is CASSPPGTTEAFF. In DNA, the CDR3 is TGTGCCAGCAGCCCCCCCGGCACCACTGAAGCTTTCTTT.

Note on this clone: Germline and junction disagree at one end, which may indicate a read error. The V call is TRBV7-9, the J call TRBJ2-7; D is unclear. This CDR3 is built from 11 residues. Looked up from germline, CDR1 is SEHNR and CDR2 is FQNEAQ (reference sequence). The CDR3, as DNA: TGTGCCAGCAGCTCCCCGGACCCCATGATCTTC. This codes for CASSSPDPMIF. Full variable domain (rest looked up from reference TRBV7-9 and TRBJ2-7): DTGVSQNPRHKITKRGQNVTFRCDPISEHNRLYWYRQTLGQGPEFLTYFQNEAQLEKSRLLSDRFSAERPKGSFSTLEIQRTEQGDSAMYLCASSSPDPMIFGPGTRLTVT.

This clone was recorded only once. The chain employs TRBV19 and TRBJ2-2, with a possible D match to TRBD1 (6 bases). The germline V and J ends were trimmed by 6 bases and 3 bases, with 11 bases remaining between them. In germline, CDR1 is LNHDA, CDR2 SQIVND (reference sequence). The CDR3 is 14 residues long. The CDR3 DNA follows: TGTGCCAGTAGCCGGGCAGGGGACACCGGGGAGCTGTTTTTT. Encoded protein: CASSRAGDTGELFF.

This chain connects TRBV4-1 to TRBJ2-1, with 12 bases fitting TRBD2. This CDR3 spans 16 amino acids. V shed 4 bases and J 3 bases; nucleotides not matched to a gene: 4. The V gene's germline CDR1 is MGHRA and CDR2 YSYEKL. The CDR3 loop is CASSPWTSGNYNEQFF. As DNA, the CDR3 is TGCGCCAGCAGCCCGTGGACTAGCGGGAACTACAATGAGCAGTTCTTC.

The genes are TRBV2 and TRBJ2-5, with D perhaps matching TRBD1 (6 bases). The CDR3 length is 12 residues. Per germline, CDR1 SNHLY and CDR2 FYNNEI. Trimming took 10 bases from V and 4 from J, leaving 13 bases between them. Here the CDR3 DNA reads TGTGCCACCCCAGGGGCGAGAGAGACCCAGTACTTC. It specifies CATPGARETQYF. Together with reference TRBV2 and TRBJ2-5, the CDR3 gives the full variable domain: EPEVTQTPSHQVTQMGQEVILRCVPISNHLYFYWYRQILGQKVEFLVSFYNNEISEKSEIFDDQFSVERPDGSNFTLKIRSTKLEDSAMYFCATPGARETQYFGPGTRLLVL.

The chain has TRBV13 and TRBJ2-7; the match to TRBD2 covers 11 bases. The CDR3 length is 14 residues. J was trimmed by 7 bases and V by 5 bases; bases with no gene match: 7. Looked up from germline, CDR1 is PRHDT and CDR2 is FYEKMQ (reference sequence). CDR3 in amino acids: CASSHSLAGGEQYF. For the CDR3, the DNA is TGTGCCAGCAGCCACAGCCTAGCGGGAGGAGAGCAGTACTTC.

Regarding this clone: This sample includes further DNA sequences coding for the same CDR3. V and J are TRBV27 and TRBJ2-7; D unclear. The CDR3 is 15 amino acids. The ends were cut back, 3 bases at V and 2 bases at J, with 14 bases in the middle. The germline V gene encodes CDR1 MNHEY and CDR2 SMNVEV (reference sequence). CDR3 coding DNA: TGTGCCAGCAGTTTGACCACTACCGCTACCTACGAGCAGTACTTC. Translating it yields CASSLTTTATYEQYF.

The chain has TRBV7-2 and TRBJ2-4; D is undetermined. CDR3 length equals 13 residues. V lost 4 bases to trimming and J lost 7 bases, with 11 bases between them. Germline loops: CDR1 SGHTA, CDR2 FQGNSA. The CDR3 region has the DNA TGTGCCAGCAGCTCCGGTGTGTCGAACATTCAGTACTTC. This gives the protein CASSSGVSNIQYF.

This clone was found once. CDR3 coding DNA: TGCGCCAGCAGCCAAGTGATCGCGGGGGCCAATGAGCAGTTCTTC. This sequence encodes CASSQVIAGANEQFF. The chain carries TRBV4-1 and TRBJ2-1, with a possible D match to TRBD2 (7 bases). The V and J ends lost 1 base and 6 bases respectively, with 13 bases between them. From germline, CDR1 is MGHRA and CDR2 YSYEKL. CDR3 length: 15 residues.

The chain links TRBV7-9 to TRBJ2-1; D might be TRBD2 (6 bases). Germline CDR1 SEHNR, CDR2 FQNEAQ (reference sequence). Deletions cut 2 bases from V and 12 bases from J, with 17 bases between. This CDR3 has 14 residues. DNA for the CDR3: TGTGCCAGCAGCTTACCCATCGGGCCGGAGGGGCAGTTCTTC. It specifies CASSLPIGPEGQFF.

V usage is TRBV6-6 and J usage is TRBJ1-1, with no clear D. V shed 6 bases and J shed 0 bases, with 8 bases lying between them. Germline loops: CDR1 MNHNY, CDR2 SVGAGI (reference sequence). The CDR3 totals 13 residues. The DNA for the CDR3 is TGTGCCAGCAGCATTAAACTGAACACTGAAGCTTTCTTT. This encodes CASSIKLNTEAFF.

This chain connects TRBV27 to TRBJ1-3; D unresolved. The CDR3 runs to 15 residues. V gave up 2 bases and J gave up 4 bases, with 12 bases separating them. Germline CDR1 MNHEY, CDR2 SMNVEV (reference sequence). This chain's CDR3 is CASSLPEMSGNTIYF. DNA of the CDR3: TGTGCCAGCAGTTTACCAGAGATGTCCGGAAACACCATATATTTT.

The chain joins TRBV9 to TRBJ1-1; D gene uncertain. Germline CDR1 reads SGDLS; CDR2 reads YYNGEE. V lost 3 bases, J lost 0 bases, and 9 bases lay in between. The CDR3 is 14 amino acids. CDR3 in amino acids: CASSEGFLNTEAFF. CDR3 nucleotides: TGTGCCAGCAGCGAAGGGTTTTTGAACACTGAAGCTTTCTTT.

The J gene is TRBJ2-7, the V gene TRBV9, with TRBD2 matching over 9 bases. This CDR3 has 15 amino acids. Germline V lookup: CDR1 SGDLS, CDR2 YYNGEE. The ends lost 4 bases at V and 4 bases at J; junction bases unmatched: 9. For the CDR3, the DNA is TGTGCCAGCAGCCCCCTAGCGGGAAAGGGGTACGAGCAGTACTTC. This codes for CASSPLAGKGYEQYF.

Concerning this clone itself: Other DNA sequences from this sample encode an identical CDR3 as well. CDR3 DNA sequence: TGTGCCAGCAGTTTTCAGGGAACCTACGAGCAGTACTTC. Translating it yields CASSFQGTYEQYF. The chain couples TRBV27 to TRBJ2-7; maybe TRBD1 (5 bases). Germline V gene sequence: CDR1 MNHEY, CDR2 SMNVEV (reference sequence). V lost 3 bases, J lost 2 bases, and 8 bases lay in between. There are 13 residues in the CDR3.